The 30 T cell receptor beta chains reported below all come from one sample, sequenced in a study of brain T cells in children with intractable seizures. Method: immunoSEQ multiplex PCR; TCRdb's copy keeps in-frame clones and lacks some. The sample shows about 340,000 clones, over 90% of them seen only once. Described time point: blood from clinic visit 5 months post-surgery; TSC patient then seizure free. The sequences come from peripheral blood, collected more than 4 months after surgery. Receptors originate from a boy in the first two years of life with tuberous sclerosis and intractable seizures.

The chain recombines TRBV7-9 with TRBJ2-7; D possibly uses TRBD1 or TRBD2 (5 bases each). The CDR3 extends over 16 amino acids. The germline V and J ends were trimmed by 5 bases and 3 bases, with 20 bases remaining between them. The germline CDR1 and CDR2 sequences are SEHNR and FQNEAQ (reference sequence). CDR3 amino acids: CASSPQAGQAGYEQYF. The CDR3 DNA reads as TGTGCCAGCAGCCCACAGGCAGGCCAGGCGGGCTACGAGCAGTACTTC.

The V and J genes are TRBV5-1 and TRBJ2-5; weak D call: TRBD2 (6 bases). CDR3 size: 15 residues. Per germline, CDR1 SGHRS and CDR2 YFSETQ. Deletions cut 4 bases from V and 5 bases from J, with 18 bases between. In nucleotides, the CDR3 is TGCGCCAGCAGCCCCCGGGACTTCCAGAGGGAGACCCAGTACTTC. This encodes CASSPRDFQRETQYF.

The chain is built from TRBV4-1 and TRBJ1-5; D unclear. This CDR3 has 16 amino acids. V was trimmed by 1 base and J by 3 bases, leaving 13 bases between them. Germline V gene lookup returns CDR1 MGHRA and CDR2 YSYEKL. In DNA form, the CDR3 reads TGCGCCAGCAGCCAAGCCCAGTGGTCGCTCAATCAGCCCCAGCATTTT. Its protein is CASSQAQWSLNQPQHF.

The rearrangement joins TRBV10-3 to TRBJ2-1, with D possibly being TRBD2 (6 bases). The CDR3 totals 14 residues. Trimming left V 3 bases short and J 11 bases short, with 17 bases between. From germline, CDR1 is ENHRY and CDR2 SYGVKD. The CDR3 protein is CAISDGGDFVKQFF. The CDR3 DNA sequence: TGTGCCATCAGTGATGGAGGGGATTTCGTGAAGCAGTTCTTC.

The rearrangement links TRBV15 to TRBJ2-6; 12 bases match TRBD2. J lost 4 bases, V lost 5 bases, and 15 bases had no gene match. The V gene's germline CDR1 is LNHNV and CDR2 YYDKDF (reference sequence). The CDR3 runs to 20 residues. This chain's CDR3 is CATSSRRILAGGTGANVLTF. CDR3 DNA: TGTGCCACCAGCTCCCGACGGATACTAGCGGGGGGAACCGGGGCCAACGTCCTGACTTTC.

V usage is TRBV19 and J usage is TRBJ2-5; 7 bases are shared with TRBD2. The CDR3 sequence is 15 residues long. V shed 2 bases and J 1 base; nucleotides not matched to a gene: 4. Germline V gene data show CDR1 as LNHDA and CDR2 as SQIVND (reference sequence). The chain's CDR3 is CASSINLAVQETQYF. The CDR3 nucleotides are TGTGCCAGTAGTATAAACCTAGCGGTCCAAGAGACCCAGTACTTC.

The rearrangement joins TRBV5-4 to TRBJ1-4; tentative D call: TRBD1 (6 bases). V was clipped by 4 bases and J by 7 bases, with 14 bases between them. The germline V gene has CDR1 SGHNT and CDR2 YYREEE (reference sequence). The length of the CDR3 is 14 residues. CDR3 amino acids: CASSKSGAGEKLFF. The CDR3, as DNA: TGTGCCAGCAGCAAATCAGGGGCTGGTGAAAAACTGTTTTTT.

This chain connects TRBV7-9 to TRBJ1-2; no firm D call. This CDR3 comprises 13 residues. Germline-derived CDR1 and CDR2 are SEHNR and FQNEAQ (reference sequence). Trimming cost V 3 bases and J 6 bases, with 11 bases left between them. CDR3 sequence: CASSFSREDGYTF. The DNA for the CDR3 is TGTGCCAGCAGCTTCAGTAGGGAGGATGGCTACACCTTC.

This chain uses TRBV6-6 with TRBJ2-7; D might be TRBD2 (6 bases). Germline assignment: CDR1 MNHNY and CDR2 SVGAGI (reference sequence). The CDR3 contains 12 residues. The ends were cut back, 7 bases at V and 1 base at J, with 8 bases in the middle. DNA for the CDR3: TGTGCCAGCACCGGGGGATCCTACGAGCAGTACTTC. This sequence encodes CASTGGSYEQYF.

The chain employs TRBV19 and TRBJ1-2; weak D call: TRBD1 (5 bases). V was clipped by 6 bases and J by 3 bases, with 14 bases between them. CDR1 LNHDA and CDR2 SQIVND come from the germline V gene (reference sequence). The CDR3 spans 14 residues. The CDR3 spells CASRRVLRDYGYTF. In DNA, the CDR3 is TGTGCCAGTAGGCGGGTCCTCAGGGACTATGGCTACACCTTC.

The chain joins TRBV7-9 to TRBJ2-3; D gene ambiguous. This CDR3 is 16 amino acids long. The germline V gene has CDR1 SEHNR and CDR2 FQNEAQ (reference sequence). Between the trimmed V and J ends, which lost 5 bases and 6 bases, there was a span of 21 bases. The chain's CDR3 is CASSTTVGLEFDTQYF. The CDR3 DNA reads as TGTGCCAGCAGCACTACTGTCGGTCTTGAGTTCGATACGCAGTATTTT.

The CDR3 DNA is TGTGCCAGCAGCGTAGCGGGGGAGGCGAACTATGGCTACACCTTC. Encoded protein: CASSVAGEANYGYTF. The V gene is TRBV9, the J gene TRBJ1-2; the D gene is possibly TRBD1 (5 bases). This CDR3 has 15 residues. Trimming took off 0 bases at V and 2 bases at J, with 11 bases between the two ends. Germline assignment: CDR1 SGDLS and CDR2 YYNGEE.

This clone is a singleton in its sample. The chain is built from TRBV30 and TRBJ1-2; D is perhaps TRBD1 (5 bases). The germline gives CDR1 GTSNPN, CDR2 SVGIG (reference sequence). V was shortened by 2 bases and J by 8 bases, with 24 bases between the two germline ends. This CDR3 spans 16 amino acids. The CDR3 DNA follows: TGTGCCTGGAGTTCCGGACAAGTAATCAGGGCGGAGGGCTACACCTTC. Its protein is CAWSSGQVIRAEGYTF.

The chain joins TRBV5-6 to TRBJ2-3; D gene uncertain. Trimming removed 2 bases at V and 1 base at J, with 11 bases between. This CDR3 contains 15 residues. Germline V gives CDR1 SGHDT, CDR2 YYEEEE. The CDR3, as DNA: TGTGCCAGCAGCTTCCGGACCCGGGGCACAGATACGCAGTATTTT. As protein: CASSFRTRGTDTQYF.

The rearrangement joins TRBV5-4 to TRBJ1-2; unclear D gene. The CDR3 length is 16 residues. Between the trimmed V and J ends, which lost 2 bases and 5 bases, there was a span of 19 bases. Per the germline V gene, CDR1 is SGHNT and CDR2 is YYREEE (reference sequence). Here the CDR3 reads CASSLLMSQRDYGYTF. CDR3 DNA sequence: TGTGCCAGCAGCTTACTTATGTCACAGCGGGATTATGGCTACACCTTC.

V gene TRBV7-9 combines with J gene TRBJ2-7; D is perhaps TRBD1 (5 bases). Trimming took 3 bases from V and 7 from J, leaving 13 bases between them. The CDR3 contains 13 residues. Germline-derived CDR1 and CDR2 are SEHNR and FQNEAQ (reference sequence). The DNA for the CDR3 is TGTGCCAGCAGCTTTCAGGGTCTCCGGGAGCAGTACTTC. It specifies CASSFQGLREQYF. The full variable domain, with the rest looked up from reference TRBV7-9 and TRBJ2-7, is DTGVSQNPRHKITKRGQNVTFRCDPISEHNRLYWYRQTLGQGPEFLTYFQNEAQLEKSRLLSDRFSAERPKGSFSTLEIQRTEQGDSAMYLCASSFQGLREQYFGPGTRLTVT.

The chain combines TRBV5-1 with TRBJ2-5; 8 nucleotides align to TRBD1. J lost 5 bases, V lost 0 bases, and 6 bases had no gene match. CDR1 and CDR2 (germline): SGHRS, YFSETQ. This CDR3 has 15 amino acids. The CDR3 nucleotides read TGCGCCAGCAGCTTGGCATCAGGGGGCGTTGAGACCCAGTACTTC. This encodes CASSLASGGVETQYF.

CDR3 sequence reads: CASSLRPQTECNSPLHF. DNA for the CDR3: TGCGCCAGCAGTCTCCGACCCCAGACAGAATGTAATTCACCCCTCCACTTT. The chain links TRBV23-1 to TRBJ1-6; possibly TRBD1 for D (5 bases). TRBV23-1 is reported as an ORF; its role is uncertain. Trimming removed 4 bases from V and 6 bases from J, with 19 bases in between. The CDR3 covers 17 residues.

This rearrangement joins TRBV5-1 to TRBJ2-3; perhaps D is TRBD1 or TRBD2 (5 bases each). V lost 2 bases and J 0 bases, leaving 10 bases between the germline ends. Looked up from germline, CDR1 is SGHRS and CDR2 is YFSETQ. The CDR3 has 15 amino acids. The CDR3 DNA reads TGCGCCAGCAGCTTTGGGGGAGAAAGCACAGATACGCAGTATTTT. Amino acid sequence: CASSFGGESTDTQYF.

The chain combines TRBV14 with TRBJ1-1, with a weak D call TRBD1 (5 bases). Germline loops: CDR1 SGHDN, CDR2 FVKESK. V dropped 4 bases and J dropped 1 base, with 13 bases sitting between them. The CDR3 totals 15 residues. CDR3 coding DNA: TGTGCCAGCAGCCCTAGACGTCAGGGGAACACTGAAGCTTTCTTT. As protein: CASSPRRQGNTEAFF.

The V gene is TRBV11-3, the J gene TRBJ2-2; no clear D gene. The CDR3 sequence is 15 residues long. V lost 5 bases to trimming and J lost 4 bases, with 14 bases between them. Per the germline V gene, CDR1 is SGHNT and CDR2 is YENEEA. Here the CDR3 DNA reads TGTGCCAGCAGCCCACCGATAGGGCTCACCGGGGAGCTGTTTTTT. It encodes CASSPPIGLTGELFF.

The gene calls are TRBV6-1 and TRBJ1-5; TRBD1 aligns across 7 bases. V gave up 4 bases and J gave up 0 bases; unmatched junction bases: 9. Germline V gene lookup returns CDR1 MNHNS and CDR2 SASEGT. The CDR3 is made up of 17 amino acids. CDR3 in amino acids: CASSGSGTAYSNQPQHF. The CDR3 DNA sequence: TGTGCCAGCAGTGGGTCCGGGACAGCTTATAGCAATCAGCCCCAGCATTTT.

The chain uses TRBV11-2 and TRBJ2-3; D unresolved. The CDR3 contains 13 residues. Germline loops: CDR1 SGHAT, CDR2 FQNNGV. V was trimmed by 1 base and J by 5 bases, leaving 7 bases between them. The CDR3 nucleotides read TGTGCCAGCAGCTTAGGCCCAGGAGATACGCAGTATTTT. The encoded protein is CASSLGPGDTQYF. Supplemented by reference TRBV11-2 and TRBJ2-3, the full variable domain reads EAGVAQSPRYKIIEKRQSVAFWCNPISGHATLYWYQQILGQGPKLLIQFQNNGVVDDSQLPKDRFSAERLKGVDSTLKIQPAKLEDSAVYLCASSLGPGDTQYFGPGTRLTVL.

This chain connects TRBV5-1 to TRBJ2-3, with unresolved D. This CDR3 is built from 12 residues. Germline assignment: CDR1 SGHRS and CDR2 YFSETQ. V lost 0 bases and J 5 bases, leaving 4 bases between the germline ends. This chain's CDR3 is CASSLDEDTQYF. In DNA form, the CDR3 reads TGCGCCAGCAGCTTGGACGAAGATACGCAGTATTTT.

The chain couples TRBV5-4 to TRBJ1-3; tentatively, D is TRBD1 (5 bases). Germline-derived CDR1 and CDR2 are SGHNT and YYREEE (reference sequence). V shed 0 bases and J shed 4 bases, with 14 bases lying between them. The CDR3 runs to 16 residues. This CDR3 is CASSLDGTDLGNTIYF. The CDR3 bases are TGTGCCAGCAGCTTGGACGGGACCGACCTAGGAAACACCATATATTTT.

This clone is a singleton in its sample. The J gene is TRBJ2-1, the V gene TRBV29-1, with 9 positions matching TRBD2. The J segment lost 3 bases and the V segment lost 3 bases, leaving 9 bases of the junction unmatched. The CDR3 has 16 residues. Germline CDR1 is SQVTM and CDR2 is ANQGSEA. The CDR3 DNA reads TGCAGCGTTGAGGGTCTCAGACTAGCGGACTACAATGAGCAGTTCTTC. Protein: CSVEGLRLADYNEQFF.

V usage is TRBV7-9 and J usage is TRBJ1-1, with 7 bases fitting TRBD1. The germline CDR1 and CDR2 sequences are SEHNR and FQNEAQ (reference sequence). V was pared by 7 bases and J by 8 bases, with 7 bases of the junction left unmatched. The CDR3 has 12 residues. CDR3 sequence (DNA): TGTGCCAGCACCAAAACAGGGGTCGAAGCTTTCTTT. This encodes CASTKTGVEAFF.

This clone was counted a few times. V gene TRBV2 combines with J gene TRBJ2-1; maybe TRBD2 (6 bases). Trimming removed 8 bases from V and 8 bases from J, with 22 bases in between. CDR1 and CDR2 from the germline V gene are SNHLY and FYNNEI. The length of the CDR3 is 15 residues. The CDR3 DNA sequence: TGTGCCAGCGGGAAGGCTAGCGCATTCGGGCATGAGCAGTTCTTC. Translating gives CASGKASAFGHEQFF.

The V and J genes are TRBV5-1 and TRBJ1-3; no reliable D call. The CDR3 consists of 14 residues. Germline V gene sequence: CDR1 SGHRS, CDR2 YFSETQ. The V gene lost 2 bases and the J gene lost 8 bases, with 14 bases spanning the gap. CDR3 sequence (DNA): TGCGCCAGCAGCTTCGGGTCAACCGCTGACACCATATATTTT. This translates into CASSFGSTADTIYF.

The genes are TRBV20-1 and TRBJ2-1, with no clear D. The V end lost 3 bases, the J end lost 3 bases, and 3 bases lay between the germline ends. This CDR3 comprises 11 residues. Germline CDR1 is DFQATT and CDR2 is SNEGSKA (reference sequence). CDR3 residues: CSASNYNEQFF. CDR3 sequence (DNA): TGCAGTGCTAGTAACTACAATGAGCAGTTCTTC.